This T cell receptor (beta chain) was profiled in a study of Graves' ophthalmopathy and Graves' hyperthyroidism. Study findings and constraints: With less than 90% sensitivity and about 83% specificity, a 13-signature model separated ophthalmopathy from stable hyperthyroidism.

The authors isolated PBMCs from 8.5 to 10 ml of fresh peripheral blood. Researchers took RNA transcripts and amplified TCR beta CDR3 regions from them. An opening RT-PCR round employed HTBI primers and preceded a second-round multiplex PCR. TCRdb analysed the multiplex PCR reads with MiXCR anew, one entry per CDR3 protein. In the table there are hundreds of thousands of distinct CDR3 sequences, less than 20% of which are singletons. Many counts were recorded for this clonotype. Its antigen is still unknown. CDR1 is LNHDA and CDR2 is SQIVND in the germline V gene (reference sequence). V was pared by 3 bases and J by 1 base, with 2 bases of the junction left unmatched. The CDR3 sequence is 14 residues long.

The chain uses TRBV19 and TRBJ1-1; 7 nucleotides match TRBD1. The TCR comes from a young woman with stable Graves' hyperthyroidism. Sequenced: peripheral blood. CDR3 region: CASSMGTANTEAFF. For the CDR3, the DNA is TGTGCCAGTAGTATGGGGACAGCGAACACTGAAGCTTTCTTT.